The present TCR beta chain was sequenced within a study of OX40 agonist ivuxolimab in advanced cancers. The V gene end was trimmed by 5 bases and the J gene end by 4 bases; junction bases not matched to a gene: 1. From germline, CDR1 is MNHEY and CDR2 SVGAGI. The CDR3 has 14 amino acids. Assay: immunoSEQ multiplex PCR; the TCRdb copy retains only in-frame clones and omits some. Among about 26,000 clones listed, around 87% were seen once. The sequence was obtained from an adult with an advanced solid tumor such as melanoma, head and neck, liver or kidney cancer. This specimen was CD4+ or CD8+ T cells sorted from blood, taken in a trial of the OX40 agonist ivuxolimab. The rearrangement links TRBV6-5 to TRBJ2-2, with 10 bases identical to TRBD2. CDR3 coding DNA: TGTGCCAGCAGTATAGCGGGAGGCACCGGGGAGCTGTTTTTT. As protein: CASSIAGGTGELFF.